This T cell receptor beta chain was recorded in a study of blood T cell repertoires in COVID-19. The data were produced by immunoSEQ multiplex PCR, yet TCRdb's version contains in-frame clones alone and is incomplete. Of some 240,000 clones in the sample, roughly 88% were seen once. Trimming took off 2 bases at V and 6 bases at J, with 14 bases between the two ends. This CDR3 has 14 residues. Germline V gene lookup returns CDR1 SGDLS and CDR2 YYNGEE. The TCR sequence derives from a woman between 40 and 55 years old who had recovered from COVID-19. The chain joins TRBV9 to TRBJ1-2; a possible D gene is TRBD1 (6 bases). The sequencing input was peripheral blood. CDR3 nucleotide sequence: TGTGCCAGCAGCGTGGGGAGGGGGGTCGATGGCTACACCTTC. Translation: CASSVGRGVDGYTF.